Reported below is one TCR beta chain. The V and J ends lost 5 bases and 5 bases respectively, with 15 bases between them. Germline V gene data show CDR1 as SGHTA and CDR2 as FQGNSA. The CDR3 contains 14 residues. Amplification used 60 V beta primers and 13 J beta primers. The method was immunoSEQ multiplex PCR; TCRdb's version includes in-frame clones alone and lacks a portion of them. Here the sample spans 50,000 to 80,000 clones, approximately 78% being singletons. This sample was included in a study of glioma-infiltrating T cells after dendritic cell vaccination. At the level of the study: Samples are from glioblastoma patients in Phase I and II dendritic cell vaccine trials. Autologous tumor lysate was loaded overnight onto monocyte-derived dendritic cells grown seven days with IL-4 and GM-CSF.

Fresh-frozen tumor tissue and more than two years of survival data were available for all. Sequencing was performed on blood, taken before dendritic cell vaccination. The V and J genes are TRBV7-2 and TRBJ2-5, with a weak D call TRBD2 (8 bases). The TCR sequence derives from a human donor with glioblastoma. CDR3 bases: TGTGCCAGCAGCCCGGGAGGGGGCAGGGAGACCCAGTACTTC. Encoded protein: CASSPGGGRETQYF.